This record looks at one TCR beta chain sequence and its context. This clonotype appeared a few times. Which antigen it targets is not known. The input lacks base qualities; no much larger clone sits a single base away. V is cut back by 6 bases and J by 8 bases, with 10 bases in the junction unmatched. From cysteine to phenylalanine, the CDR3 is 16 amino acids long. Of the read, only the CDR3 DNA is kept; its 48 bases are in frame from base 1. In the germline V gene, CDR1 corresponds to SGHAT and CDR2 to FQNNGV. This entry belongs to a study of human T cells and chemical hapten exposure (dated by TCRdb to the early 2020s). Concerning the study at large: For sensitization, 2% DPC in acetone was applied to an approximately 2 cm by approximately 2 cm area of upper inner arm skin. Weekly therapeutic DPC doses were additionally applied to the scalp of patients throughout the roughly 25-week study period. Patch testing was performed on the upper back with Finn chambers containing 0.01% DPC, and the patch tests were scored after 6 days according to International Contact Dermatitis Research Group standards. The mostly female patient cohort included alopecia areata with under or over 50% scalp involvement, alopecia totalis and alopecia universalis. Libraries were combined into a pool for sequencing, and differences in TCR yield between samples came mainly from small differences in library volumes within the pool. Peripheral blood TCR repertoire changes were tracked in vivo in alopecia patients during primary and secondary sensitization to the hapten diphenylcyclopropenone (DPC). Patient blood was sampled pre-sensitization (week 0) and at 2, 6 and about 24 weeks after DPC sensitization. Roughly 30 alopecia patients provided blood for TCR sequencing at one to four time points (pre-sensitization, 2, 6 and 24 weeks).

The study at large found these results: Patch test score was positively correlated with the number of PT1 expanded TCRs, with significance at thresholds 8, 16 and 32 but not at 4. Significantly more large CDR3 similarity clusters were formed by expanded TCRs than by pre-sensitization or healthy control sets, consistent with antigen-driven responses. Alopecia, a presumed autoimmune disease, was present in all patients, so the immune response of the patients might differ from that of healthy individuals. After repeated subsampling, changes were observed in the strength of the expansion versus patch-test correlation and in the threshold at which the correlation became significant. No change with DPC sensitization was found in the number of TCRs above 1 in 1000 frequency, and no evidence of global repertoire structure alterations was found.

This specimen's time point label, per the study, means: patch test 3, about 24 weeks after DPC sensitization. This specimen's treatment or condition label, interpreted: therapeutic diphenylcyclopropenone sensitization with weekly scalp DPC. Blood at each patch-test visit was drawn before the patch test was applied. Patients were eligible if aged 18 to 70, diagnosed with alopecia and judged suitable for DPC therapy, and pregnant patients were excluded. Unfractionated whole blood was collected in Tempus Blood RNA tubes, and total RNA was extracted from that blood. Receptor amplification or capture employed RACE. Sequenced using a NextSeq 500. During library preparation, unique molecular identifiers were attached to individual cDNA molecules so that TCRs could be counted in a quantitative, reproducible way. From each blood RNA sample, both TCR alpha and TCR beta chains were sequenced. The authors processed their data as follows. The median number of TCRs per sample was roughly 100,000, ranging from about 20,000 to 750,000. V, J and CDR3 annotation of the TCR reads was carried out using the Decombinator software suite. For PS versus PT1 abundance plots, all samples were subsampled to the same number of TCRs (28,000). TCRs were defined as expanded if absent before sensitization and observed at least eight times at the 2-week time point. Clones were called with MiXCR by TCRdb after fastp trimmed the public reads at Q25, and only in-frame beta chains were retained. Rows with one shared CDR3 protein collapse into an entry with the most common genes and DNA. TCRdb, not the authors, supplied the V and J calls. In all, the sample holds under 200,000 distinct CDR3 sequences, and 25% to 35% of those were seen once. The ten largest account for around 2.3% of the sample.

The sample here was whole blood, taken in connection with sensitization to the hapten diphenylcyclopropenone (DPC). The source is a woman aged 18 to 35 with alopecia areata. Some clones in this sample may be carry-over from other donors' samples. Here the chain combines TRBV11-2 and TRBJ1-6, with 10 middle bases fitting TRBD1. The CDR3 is CASSGGQGMIYSPLHF. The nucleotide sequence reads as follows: TGTGCCAGCAGTGGGGGACAGGGGATGATCTATTCACCCCTCCACTTT. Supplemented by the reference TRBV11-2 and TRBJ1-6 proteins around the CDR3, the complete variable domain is EAGVAQSPRYKIIEKRQSVAFWCNPISGHATLYWYQQILGQGPKLLIQFQNNGVVDDSQLPKDRFSAERLKGVDSTLKIQPAKLEDSAVYLCASSGGQGMIYSPLHFGNGTRLTVT.